These 5 T cell receptor beta chains were sequenced from one sample in a study of T cell repertoires in aging, cancer and after chemotherapy. TCR beta rearrangements were amplified from peripheral blood genomic DNA. A mixed TRB-A/B primer pool amplified rearranged TRB by multiplex touch-down PCR. TCRdb used MiXCR to reprocess the multiplex PCR reads, holding one entry per CDR3 protein. The repertoire has about 9,800 distinct CDR3 sequences, roughly 35% of them found once; the top ten carry approximately 9.9%. The sample comprised blood. These receptor sequences come from a human donor in good health.

Within the sample, this clonotype is medium-sized. V and J are TRBV11-1 and TRBJ2-5; D perhaps matches TRBD1 (5 bases). This CDR3 is 16 amino acids long. Germline CDR1 and CDR2: SGHAT and FQDESV (reference sequence). V was cut by 1 base and J by 1 base, with 13 bases left in between. The CDR3 loop is CASSLVGKGLQETQYF. CDR3 in DNA: TGTGCCAGCAGCTTAGTTGGCAAGGGGCTCCAAGAGACCCAGTACTTC.

The chain couples TRBV19 to TRBJ2-2; TRBD1 matches at 9 bases. Per the germline V gene, CDR1 is LNHDA and CDR2 is SQIVND (reference sequence). The CDR3 is 18 residues long. The V gene end was trimmed by 3 bases and the J gene end by 5 bases; junction bases not matched to a gene: 13. In nucleotides, the CDR3 is TGTGCCAGTAGTATTCAATTCTGGGACAGGGATCTAACCGGGGAGCTGTTTTTT. Translating it yields CASSIQFWDRDLTGELFF.

This clonotype was observed a few times. J is TRBJ2-7 and V is TRBV6-1; D remains ambiguous. Trimming removed 5 bases at V and 0 bases at J, with 14 bases between. The CDR3 runs 15 residues. Germline assignment: CDR1 MNHNS and CDR2 SASEGT. In DNA, the CDR3 is TGTGCCAGCAGTTTTTCGTCAGGTTCCTCCTACGAGCAGTACTTC. Its protein product is CASSFSSGSSYEQYF.

In this sample, this clonotype turned up a few times. This chain connects TRBV6-5 to TRBJ1-2, with D unclear. V was clipped by 6 bases and J by 5 bases, with 13 bases between them. Germline lookup yields CDR1 MNHEY and CDR2 SVGAGI. This CDR3 is built from 13 residues. CDR3 loop: CASSLDGSYGYTF. In nucleotides, the CDR3 is TGTGCCAGCAGCTTGGACGGAAGTTATGGCTACACCTTC.

A few counts support this clonotype. The chain is built from TRBV18 and TRBJ2-2, with D tentatively TRBD2 (5 bases). CDR1 is KGHSH and CDR2 is LQKENI in the germline V gene. The CDR3 length is 15 residues. The V end was cut by 2 bases, the J end by 0 bases, with 7 bases between. The CDR3 loop is CASSPGSANTGELFF. The CDR3, as DNA: TGTGCCAGCTCACCAGGGAGCGCGAACACCGGGGAGCTGTTTTTT.